One and the same sample provided the 21 T cell receptor beta chains below, sequenced in a study of T cells expressing NK-cell markers. TCRdb re-called the 5' RACE reads and shows each CDR3 protein once, DNA omitted. The specimen's table records about 460,000 distinct CDR3 sequences. Sequencing was done on a sample of blood T cells: a sorted CD56 or NKG2C T cell subset, CD4+ or CD8+ T cells, or bulk PBMC T cells (not recorded which). The receptors were sampled from a woman in her 50s in good health.

The chain couples TRBV5-5 to TRBJ1-6; the D call from TCRdb, TRBD1, cannot be confirmed without DNA. In germline, CDR1 is SGHKS, CDR2 YYEKEE (reference sequence). The CDR3 extends over 18 amino acids. The chain's CDR3 is CASSLRRWAGANNSPLHF.

The V call is TRBV10-1, the J call TRBJ2-1; TCRdb's D call, TRBD2, is unchecked because there is no DNA. CDR3 length equals 14 residues. Per germline, CDR1 WNHNN and CDR2 SYGVQD (reference sequence). The CDR3 region is CASSVSGRRNEQFF.

The rearrangement joins TRBV5-1 to TRBJ2-3; there is no DNA to check the TCRdb D call of TRBD1. The germline gives CDR1 SGHRS, CDR2 YFSETQ. There are 14 residues in the CDR3. This CDR3 is CASSRDRGTDTQYF.

J is TRBJ2-2 and V is TRBV7-8; TCRdb's assignment of TRBD2 cannot be checked, as there is no DNA. This CDR3 spans 17 amino acids. The germline V gene has CDR1 SGHVS and CDR2 FQNEAQ. This CDR3 is CASSQFLTSGNTGELFF.

J is TRBJ1-4 and V is TRBV4-2; TCRdb indicates TRBD1, and absent DNA this call remains unverified. Per the germline V gene, CDR1 is LGHNA and CDR2 is YNFKEQ. The CDR3 covers 15 residues. The CDR3 loop is CASSQDHRGREKLFF.

This sequence joins TRBV20-1 and TRBJ2-7; TCRdb calls TRBD2, which cannot be checked without DNA. This CDR3 comprises 14 residues. Germline V gene data show CDR1 as DFQATT and CDR2 as SNEGSKA (reference sequence). CDR3 residues: CSARLAGPHYEQYF.

The chain couples TRBV25-1 to TRBJ2-1; the TCRdb call, TRBD1, lacks DNA for checking. Germline V CDR1 and CDR2: MGHDK, SYGVNS. This CDR3 is built from 15 residues. This CDR3 is CASSEPRGPYNEQFF. The full variable domain, rest sourced from reference TRBV25-1 and TRBJ2-1, is EADIYQTPRYLVIGTGKKITLECSQTMGHDKMYWYQQDPGMELHLIHYSYGVNSTEKGDLSSESTVSRIRTEHFPLTLESARPSHTSQYLCASSEPRGPYNEQFFGPGTRLTVL.

The gene calls are TRBV27 and TRBJ1-1; the D call from TCRdb, TRBD1, cannot be confirmed without DNA. The CDR3 extends over 18 amino acids. Germline V gene sequence: CDR1 MNHEY, CDR2 SMNVEV (reference sequence). This chain's CDR3 is CASSGVGSGTGGLAEAFF.

This chain links TRBV12-3 or TRBV12-4 with TRBJ1-5. The CDR3 spans 13 residues. The CDR3 reads CASTDYSNQPQHF.

The chain couples TRBV5-1 to TRBJ2-4. CDR1 and CDR2 from the germline V gene are SGHRS and YFSETQ. The CDR3 runs to 14 residues. CDR3: CASSLASVGNIQYF. The whole variable domain, remainder taken from reference TRBV5-1 and TRBJ2-4, is KAGVTQTPRYLIKTRGQQVTLSCSPISGHRSVSWYQQTPGQGLQFLFEYFSETQRNKGNFPGRFSGRQFSNSRSEMNVSTLELGDSALYLCASSLASVGNIQYFGAGTRLSVL.

The V gene is TRBV15, the J gene TRBJ2-5; TCRdb gives TRBD1 as the D gene, but with no DNA this cannot be confirmed. The CDR3 extends over 19 amino acids. CDR1 is LNHNV and CDR2 is YYDKDF in the germline V gene (reference sequence). The CDR3 sequence is CATSPETGGLLGRKETQYF. The full variable domain, with the rest looked up from reference TRBV15 and TRBJ2-5, is DAMVIQNPRYQVTQFGKPVTLSCSQTLNHNVMYWYQQKSSQAPKLLFHYYDKDFNNEADTPDNFQSRRPNTSFCFLDIRSPGLGDTAMYLCATSPETGGLLGRKETQYFGPGTRLLVL.

The chain has TRBV9 and TRBJ2-1; the TCRdb call, TRBD2, lacks DNA for checking. Germline V lookup: CDR1 SGDLS, CDR2 YYNGEE. This CDR3 region has 16 residues. The CDR3 reads CASSVVSGRADNEQFF.

This sequence joins TRBV5-1 and TRBJ1-2; without DNA, the TCRdb call of TRBD1 cannot be checked. The CDR3 totals 16 residues. Germline-derived CDR1 and CDR2 are SGHRS and YFSETQ. This CDR3 reads CASSLGQGVPNYGYTF. Full variable domain (missing parts from reference TRBV5-1 and TRBJ1-2): KAGVTQTPRYLIKTRGQQVTLSCSPISGHRSVSWYQQTPGQGLQFLFEYFSETQRNKGNFPGRFSGRQFSNSRSEMNVSTLELGDSALYLCASSLGQGVPNYGYTFGSGTRLTVV.

The chain links TRBV20-1 to TRBJ2-3; checking the TCRdb D call of TRBD2 is not possible without DNA. CDR3 length equals 16 residues. CDR1 and CDR2 (germline): DFQATT, SNEGSKA (reference sequence). CDR3 in amino acids: CSARFPSGGSTDTQYF.

This chain uses TRBV11-2 with TRBJ2-7; TCRdb indicates TRBD2, and absent DNA this call remains unverified. The CDR3 spans 13 residues. Germline V gene data show CDR1 as SGHAT and CDR2 as FQNNGV. CDR3: CASRPAGTYEQYF.

V is TRBV20-1 and J is TRBJ2-7. This CDR3 has 11 amino acids. Germline V gene lookup returns CDR1 DFQATT and CDR2 SNEGSKA (reference sequence). The CDR3 loop reads CSATSESEQYF.

The V and J genes are TRBV28 and TRBJ1-3. The CDR3 length is 15 residues. From germline, CDR1 is MDHEN and CDR2 SYDVKM. CDR3: CASSLPTDAGNTIYF.

The V gene is TRBV5-1, the J gene TRBJ2-5; without DNA, the TCRdb call of TRBD2 cannot be checked. This CDR3 has 15 residues. CDR1 and CDR2 from the germline V gene are SGHRS and YFSETQ. The CDR3 spells CATGTSGSIGETQYF.

The chain is built from TRBV7-2 and TRBJ2-5; TCRdb outputs TRBD2, but without DNA this stays unchecked. This CDR3 comprises 13 residues. CDR1 and CDR2 from the germline V gene are SGHTA and FQGNSA. CDR3 sequence: CASSFGSLETQYF.

This sequence joins TRBV27 and TRBJ2-5; lacking DNA, the TRBD1 call made by TCRdb goes unchecked. This CDR3 spans 14 amino acids. Looked up from germline, CDR1 is MNHEY and CDR2 is SMNVEV (reference sequence). The chain's CDR3 is CASSFGAFQETQYF.

The rearrangement uses TRBV12-3 or TRBV12-4 and TRBJ1-1; the TCRdb call, TRBD1, lacks DNA for checking. This CDR3 has 13 amino acids. This CDR3 is CASRRGAITEAFF.